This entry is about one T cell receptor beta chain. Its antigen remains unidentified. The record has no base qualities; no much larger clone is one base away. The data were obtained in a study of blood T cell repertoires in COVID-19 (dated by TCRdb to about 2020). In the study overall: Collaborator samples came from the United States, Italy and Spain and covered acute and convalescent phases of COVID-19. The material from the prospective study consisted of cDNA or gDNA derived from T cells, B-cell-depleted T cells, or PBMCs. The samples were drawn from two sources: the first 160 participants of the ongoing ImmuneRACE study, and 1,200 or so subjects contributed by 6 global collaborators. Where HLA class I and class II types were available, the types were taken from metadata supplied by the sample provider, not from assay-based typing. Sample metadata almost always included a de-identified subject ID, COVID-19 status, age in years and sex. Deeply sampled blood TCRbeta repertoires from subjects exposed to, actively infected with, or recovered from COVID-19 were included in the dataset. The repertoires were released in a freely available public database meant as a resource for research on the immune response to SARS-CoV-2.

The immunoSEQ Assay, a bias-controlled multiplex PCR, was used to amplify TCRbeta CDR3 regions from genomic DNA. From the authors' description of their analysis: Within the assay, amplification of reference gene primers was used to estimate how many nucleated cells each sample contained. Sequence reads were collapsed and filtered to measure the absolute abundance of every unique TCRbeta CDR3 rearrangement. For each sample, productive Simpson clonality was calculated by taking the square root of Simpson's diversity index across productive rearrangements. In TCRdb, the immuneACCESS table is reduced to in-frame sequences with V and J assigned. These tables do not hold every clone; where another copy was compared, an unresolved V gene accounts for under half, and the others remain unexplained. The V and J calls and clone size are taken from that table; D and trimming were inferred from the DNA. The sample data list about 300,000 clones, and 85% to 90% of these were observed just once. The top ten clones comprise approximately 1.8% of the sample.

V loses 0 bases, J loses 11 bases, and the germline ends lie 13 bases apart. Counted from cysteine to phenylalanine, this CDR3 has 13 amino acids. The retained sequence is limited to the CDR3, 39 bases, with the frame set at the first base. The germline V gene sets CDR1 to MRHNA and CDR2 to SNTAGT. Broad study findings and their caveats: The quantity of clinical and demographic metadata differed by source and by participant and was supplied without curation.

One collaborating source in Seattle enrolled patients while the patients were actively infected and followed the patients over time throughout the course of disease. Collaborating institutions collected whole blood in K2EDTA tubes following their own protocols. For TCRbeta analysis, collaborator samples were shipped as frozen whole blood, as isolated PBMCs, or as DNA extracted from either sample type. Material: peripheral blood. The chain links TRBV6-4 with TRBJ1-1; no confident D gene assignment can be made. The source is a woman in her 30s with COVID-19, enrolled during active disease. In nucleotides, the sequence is TGTGCCAGCAGTGACTCGAGGTCCGGTTCGGCTTTCTTT. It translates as CASSDSRSGSAFF.